This TCR beta chain was sequenced during a study of cytomegalovirus exposure and HLA in healthy donors. A multiplex PCR was run with 60 Vbeta primers and 13 Jbeta primers. Data came from immunoSEQ multiplex PCR; TCRdb stores just in-frame clones and leaves some out. Among roughly 140,000 clones, 75% to 90% were seen once, and the ten largest hold 1.2%. The length of the CDR3 is 15 residues. Trimming cost V 4 bases and J 1 base; bases outside gene matches: 4. The V gene's germline CDR1 is WSHSY and CDR2 SAAADI. The V and J genes are TRBV10-2 and TRBJ2-5; 9 positions agree with TRBD1. Material for sequencing was PBMCs. The TCR was taken from a female donor in good health and CMV-seronegative. CDR3 DNA: TGCGCCAGCAGTGCGCCGGACAGGGGCCAAGAGACCCAGTACTTC. It is translated as CASSAPDRGQETQYF.